Each of the 9 T cell receptor beta chains below was sequenced from the same sample in a study of blood T cell repertoires in COVID-19. Clones were read by immunoSEQ multiplex PCR, and TCRdb kept only the in-frame ones, dropping some. This table holds some 220,000 clones, around 84% found once. Sequencing was carried out using peripheral blood. The receptors were sampled from a man aged 50-60 years with active or convalescent COVID-19.

The chain recombines TRBV4-2 with TRBJ1-2, with 7 bases that match TRBD1. After removal of 6 bases from V and 2 bases from J, the junction contained 12 bases not matched to a gene. The CDR3 length is 16 residues. Germline V gene lookup returns CDR1 LGHNA and CDR2 YNFKEQ. CDR3 nucleotide sequence: TGTGCCAGCAGTTCGCCTGGGACAGCTGAAAACTATGGCTACACCTTC. It encodes CASSSPGTAENYGYTF.

V and J are TRBV28 and TRBJ2-3; 7 bases agree with TRBD1. The V and J ends lost 5 bases and 2 bases, in that order; junction bases with no gene match: 7. Germline CDR1 and CDR2: MDHEN and SYDVKM. CDR3 length equals 15 residues. CDR3 residues: CASSTGAPNTDTQYF. The CDR3, as DNA: TGTGCCAGCAGTACAGGGGCTCCCAACACAGATACGCAGTATTTT.

The chain couples TRBV2 to TRBJ2-3; a possible D gene is TRBD2 (5 bases). Deletions cut 9 bases from V and 2 bases from J, with 9 bases between. The CDR3 is 12 residues long. CDR1 is SNHLY and CDR2 is FYNNEI in the germline V gene. The CDR3 sequence is CARRGLTDTQYF. The CDR3 nucleotides read TGTGCCAGGCGCGGACTCACAGATACGCAGTATTTT.

The chain recombines TRBV7-6 with TRBJ1-1; D remains ambiguous. CDR3 length: 11 residues. Deletions cut 5 bases from V and 3 bases from J, with 4 bases between. CDR1 is SGHVS, CDR2 FNYEAQ, per germline. CDR3 coding DNA: TGTGCCAGCAGCCCCTACACTGAAGCTTTCTTT. Protein: CASSPYTEAFF. The entire variable domain, with the rest obtained from reference TRBV7-6 and TRBJ1-1, is as follows: GAGVSQSPRYKVTKRGQDVALRCDPISGHVSLYWYRQALGQGPEFLTYFNYEAQQDKSGLPNDRFSAERPEGSISTLTIQRTEQRDSAMYRCASSPYTEAFFGQGTRLTVV.

The rearrangement uses TRBV29-1 and TRBJ1-2; no reliable D call. V lost 6 bases and J 8 bases, leaving 22 bases between the germline ends. In germline, CDR1 is SQVTM, CDR2 ANQGSEA. The CDR3 is made up of 14 amino acids. In nucleotides, the CDR3 is TGCAGCGTCACCTGGACGGCGGGCTTGGGGGGCTACACCTTC. Its translation is CSVTWTAGLGGYTF.

This rearrangement joins TRBV4-3 to TRBJ1-4; D gene unclear. CDR1 is LGHNA and CDR2 is YSLEER in the germline V gene. The CDR3 spans 18 residues. Trimming removed 0 bases from V and 0 bases from J, with 14 bases in between. CDR3 sequence reads: CASSQDYFREATNEKLFF. CDR3 in DNA: TGCGCCAGCAGCCAAGATTATTTTCGAGAAGCAACTAATGAAAAACTGTTTTTT.

This chain uses TRBV7-6 with TRBJ2-2; tentative D call: TRBD2 (6 bases). This CDR3 is built from 18 residues. The V and J ends lost 1 base and 1 base respectively, with 16 bases between them. Germline loops: CDR1 SGHVS, CDR2 FNYEAQ. CDR3 DNA sequence: TGTGCCAGCAGCTTAGAGGCAGTAGGGACTGTGAACACCGGGGAGCTGTTTTTT. Protein sequence: CASSLEAVGTVNTGELFF.

The chain joins TRBV19 to TRBJ2-3; TRBD2 agrees at 7 bases. The CDR3 is 15 residues long. The ends lost 6 bases at V and 1 base at J; junction bases unmatched: 7. Looked up from germline, CDR1 is LNHDA and CDR2 is SQIVND (reference sequence). The DNA of the CDR3 is TGTGCCAGTAGCCCGCCCGCGGGAGGCACAGATACGCAGTATTTT. It codes for CASSPPAGGTDTQYF.

J is TRBJ2-5 and V is TRBV7-2, with a weak D call TRBD1 (7 bases). The V end lost 5 bases, the J end lost 3 bases, and 16 bases lay between the germline ends. Germline CDR1 SGHTA, CDR2 FQGNSA. The length of the CDR3 is 15 residues. The CDR3 nucleotides are TGTGCCAGCAGCACGCAGGGGGAGGAGGAAGAGACCCAGTACTTC. Amino acid sequence: CASSTQGEEEETQYF.